Below, 32 T cell receptor beta chains from the same sample are listed, as sequenced in a study of blood T cell repertoires in COVID-19. Clones were read by immunoSEQ multiplex PCR, and TCRdb kept only the in-frame ones, dropping some. The sample includes about 26,000 clones, about 71% of them seen just once. What was sequenced was peripheral blood. The source of these receptors is a man aged 55-75 years with active or convalescent COVID-19.

This clone was picked up a small number of times. The J gene is TRBJ1-1, the V gene TRBV2; maybe TRBD1 (5 bases). The CDR3 consists of 13 residues. Trimming pared 4 bases from V and 5 bases from J, leaving 11 bases between. Germline-derived CDR1 and CDR2 are SNHLY and FYNNEI. The CDR3 spells CASSAGEGTEAFF. The CDR3 DNA reads TGTGCCAGCAGTGCGGGGGAAGGAACTGAAGCTTTCTTT.

The rearrangement uses TRBV7-3 and TRBJ1-6; D might be TRBD1 (5 bases). V lost 5 bases, J lost 10 bases, and 12 bases lay in between. Germline CDR1 and CDR2: SGHTA and FQGTGA. This CDR3 has 13 residues. CDR3: CASSEQGRSPLHF. CDR3 DNA: TGTGCCAGCAGCGAGCAGGGTCGCTCACCCCTCCACTTT.

V is TRBV9 and J is TRBJ2-1; no definite D call. CDR3 length: 12 residues. Trimming cost V 7 bases and J 2 bases, with 7 bases left between them. Germline V gene lookup returns CDR1 SGDLS and CDR2 YYNGEE. Here the CDR3 reads CASSRTYNEQFF. The DNA of the CDR3 is TGTGCCAGCTCTAGGACCTACAATGAGCAGTTCTTC.

This clone is categorized as medium-sized (0.01 to 0.1%). The chain links TRBV20-1 to TRBJ2-7; a weak D match, TRBD1 (6 bases). Between the trimmed V and J ends, which lost 3 bases and 2 bases, there was a span of 17 bases. Germline V gene sequence: CDR1 DFQATT, CDR2 SNEGSKA (reference sequence). The CDR3 is 15 amino acids. CDR3 in DNA: TGCAGTGCTAGTAGTAGACAGGACGGACCCTACGAGCAGTACTTC. Its translation: CSASSRQDGPYEQYF.

This chain connects TRBV30 to TRBJ2-5, with D hard to call. V lost 0 bases, J lost 4 bases, and 9 bases lay in between. This CDR3 has 13 amino acids. Germline loops: CDR1 GTSNPN, CDR2 SVGIG (reference sequence). CDR3 amino acids: CAWSVHSRETQYF. The CDR3 nucleotides read TGTGCCTGGAGTGTACACAGTCGAGAGACCCAGTACTTC.

The J gene is TRBJ2-1, the V gene TRBV19; 13 bases line up with TRBD2. Germline CDR1 is LNHDA and CDR2 is SQIVND (reference sequence). Trimming cost V 5 bases and J 0 bases; bases outside gene matches: 4. The CDR3 totals 17 residues. The CDR3 is CASSETSGRNSYNEQFF. The DNA for the CDR3 is TGTGCCAGTAGTGAGACTAGCGGGAGGAACTCCTACAATGAGCAGTTCTTC. Together with reference TRBV19 and TRBJ2-1, the CDR3 gives the full variable domain: DGGITQSPKYLFRKEGQNVTLSCEQNLNHDAMYWYRQDPGQGLRLIYYSQIVNDFQKGDIAEGYSVSREKKESFPLTVTSAQKNPTAFYLCASSETSGRNSYNEQFFGPGTRLTVL.

In this sample, this clone turned up a few times. The chain uses TRBV19 and TRBJ2-2; no definite D call. Trimming removed 6 bases from V and 7 bases from J, with 15 bases in between. CDR1 and CDR2 from the germline V gene are LNHDA and SQIVND (reference sequence). This CDR3 has 14 amino acids. The DNA of the CDR3 is TGTGCCAGTAGCCGACTGTTGCAAGGCGGGGAGCTGTTTTTT. Amino acid sequence: CASSRLLQGGELFF.

The rearrangement joins TRBV5-4 to TRBJ1-1; D is uncertain. The germline V gene encodes CDR1 SGHNT and CDR2 YYREEE (reference sequence). V was shortened by 1 base and J by 7 bases, with 17 bases between the two germline ends. CDR3 length equals 15 residues. In DNA form, the CDR3 reads TGTGCCAGCAGCTTGTTTAGAGGCAATGAGGGTGAAGCTTTCTTT. This encodes CASSLFRGNEGEAFF.

This clone showed up just once. The V gene is TRBV27, the J gene TRBJ2-7, with 8 positions matching TRBD1. V lost 2 bases to trimming and J lost 2 bases; unmatched junction nucleotides: 17. The CDR3 has 19 residues. The V gene's germline CDR1 is MNHEY and CDR2 SMNVEV (reference sequence). The CDR3 here is CASSLRLDRVSGKTYEQYF. The CDR3 DNA sequence: TGTGCCAGCAGTTTAAGGCTGGACAGGGTATCGGGGAAGACCTACGAGCAGTACTTC.

This chain connects TRBV7-8 to TRBJ2-2; TRBD2 might be the D (5 bases). The CDR3 is made up of 16 amino acids. V dropped 0 bases and J dropped 2 bases, with 10 bases sitting between them. Germline V gene data show CDR1 as SGHVS and CDR2 as FQNEAQ. The CDR3 sequence is CASSLARGPNTGELFF. For the CDR3, the DNA is TGTGCCAGCAGCTTAGCGCGAGGGCCTAACACCGGGGAGCTGTTTTTT.

As DNA, the CDR3 is TGTGCCAGCAGTCCATCGCGGGCATACCAAGAGACCCAGTACTTC. Protein sequence: CASSPSRAYQETQYF. The rearrangement uses TRBV6-5 and TRBJ2-5, with a tentative D call TRBD2 (5 bases). CDR3 length equals 15 residues. V lost 5 bases and J 0 bases, leaving 13 bases between the germline ends. Germline assignment: CDR1 MNHEY and CDR2 SVGAGI.

This sequence joins TRBV29-1 and TRBJ2-4; D perhaps matches TRBD2 (6 bases). The CDR3 sequence is 14 residues long. With 4 bases removed from V and 3 bases from J, the gap between germline ends came to 13 bases. Looked up from germline, CDR1 is SQVTM and CDR2 is ANQGSEA. Here the CDR3 DNA reads TGCAGCGTTGTGGACCGGGGAGGCAAAAACATTCAGTACTTC. Its protein is CSVVDRGGKNIQYF. Variable domain in full (rest from reference TRBV29-1 and TRBJ2-4): SAVISQKPSRDICQRGTSLTIQCQVDSQVTMMFWYRQQPGQSLTLIATANQGSEATYESGFVIDKFPISRPNLTFSTLTVSNMSPEDSSIYLCSVVDRGGKNIQYFGAGTRLSVL.

The chain recombines TRBV5-1 with TRBJ2-1; TRBD2 matches at 10 bases. Trimming at V came to 4 bases and at J to 10 bases, leaving 14 bases not matched to a gene. Germline V CDR1 and CDR2: SGHRS, YFSETQ. The CDR3 runs to 16 residues. The CDR3 sequence: CASSADGLAGVAEQFF. The CDR3 nucleotides are TGCGCCAGCAGCGCAGACGGGCTAGCGGGAGTTGCGGAGCAGTTCTTC.

The chain combines TRBV3-1 (or the pseudogene TRBV3-2) with TRBJ1-1; 8 nucleotides agree with TRBD1. The CDR3 is 17 residues long. J lost 0 bases, V lost 6 bases, and 12 bases had no gene match. CDR1 LGHDT and CDR2 YNNKEL come from the germline V gene (reference sequence). CDR3 DNA sequence: TGTGCCAGCAGAAAGACTCCGGGACAGGTGATGAACACTGAAGCTTTCTTT. Translating it yields CASRKTPGQVMNTEAFF.

This chain connects TRBV27 to TRBJ2-3; D is perhaps TRBD2 (6 bases). Deletions cut 5 bases from V and 4 bases from J, with 19 bases between. CDR1 and CDR2 (germline): MNHEY, SMNVEV (reference sequence). This CDR3 is built from 16 residues. CDR3: CASSPPWVGGADTQYF. The CDR3 coding sequence is TGTGCCAGCAGTCCCCCCTGGGTGGGGGGAGCAGATACGCAGTATTTT.

The chain recombines TRBV5-1 with TRBJ2-6; D might be TRBD1 (6 bases). Germline V gene lookup returns CDR1 SGHRS and CDR2 YFSETQ. The CDR3 is 17 amino acids. Trimming removed 2 bases from V and 0 bases from J, with 12 bases in between. CDR3 coding DNA: TGCGCCAGCAGCTTAGCAGGGGTACGCTCTGGGGCCAACGTCCTGACTTTC. This translates into CASSLAGVRSGANVLTF.

This chain uses TRBV12-3 or TRBV12-4 with TRBJ1-2; D is unclear. The CDR3 consists of 12 residues. The V end was cut by 1 base, the J end by 4 bases, with 4 bases between. The CDR3 region has the DNA TGTGCCAGCAGTTTAGAGCGCTATGGCTACACCTTC. Its translation: CASSLERYGYTF.

This chain uses TRBV29-1 with TRBJ2-7; weak D call: TRBD2 (5 bases). With 8 bases removed from V and 7 bases from J, the gap between germline ends came to 15 bases. The CDR3 contains 11 residues. Germline CDR1 reads SQVTM; CDR2 reads ANQGSEA. CDR3: CSSREGVEQYF. Here the CDR3 DNA reads TGCAGCTCCCGAGAGGGCGTTGAGCAGTACTTC.

On this clone: At one of its ends the junction is not consistent with the germline gene, which may arise from a read error. The genes are TRBV9 and TRBJ2-5; 7 nucleotides line up with TRBD1. This CDR3 spans 15 amino acids. In germline, CDR1 is SGDLS, CDR2 YYNGEE. In DNA, the CDR3 is TGTGCCAGCAGCCCCAGAGCAGGGGGACAAGAGACCCGGTACTTC. It specifies CASSPRAGGQETRYF.

This clone qualifies as medium-sized. This same CDR3 is encoded by further DNA sequences in the sample. V is TRBV6-1 and J is TRBJ1-2; a possible D gene is TRBD1 (6 bases). Germline V gives CDR1 MNHNS, CDR2 SASEGT. This CDR3 spans 14 amino acids. V was shortened by 2 bases and J by 3 bases, with 10 bases between the two germline ends. The CDR3 DNA is TGTGCCAGCAGTGAAACACAGGGTGACTATGGCTACACCTTC. Protein sequence: CASSETQGDYGYTF.

This chain joins TRBV27 and TRBJ2-3, with D perhaps matching TRBD1 (5 bases). The CDR3 sequence is 14 residues long. The V gene lost 5 bases and the J gene lost 4 bases, with 13 bases spanning the gap. CDR1 MNHEY and CDR2 SMNVEV come from the germline V gene (reference sequence). The CDR3 sequence is CASSPGIPADTQYF. CDR3 coding DNA: TGTGCCAGCAGTCCAGGGATTCCGGCAGATACGCAGTATTTT.

This clone is labeled as medium-sized. The chain has TRBV19 and TRBJ2-3; possible D gene TRBD1, 6 bases. The CDR3 consists of 17 residues. Trimming stripped 7 bases from V and 0 bases from J, with 20 bases between. Germline CDR1 is LNHDA and CDR2 is SQIVND (reference sequence). Written as DNA, the CDR3 is TGTGCCAGTAAGGGGGTCCCTCATTCCTCTAGCACAGATACGCAGTATTTT. Its translation is CASKGVPHSSSTDTQYF.

The V gene is TRBV19, the J gene TRBJ2-7; 8 bases agree with TRBD1. The CDR3 is 16 residues long. Germline assignment: CDR1 LNHDA and CDR2 SQIVND (reference sequence). The V gene end was trimmed by 1 base and the J gene end by 0 bases; junction bases not matched to a gene: 5. CDR3 residues: CASSIAGQGASYEQYF. In DNA form, the CDR3 reads TGTGCCAGTAGTATAGCTGGTCAGGGGGCCTCCTACGAGCAGTACTTC.

The chain couples TRBV27 to TRBJ1-2; no reliable D call. V was clipped by 6 bases and J by 2 bases, with 19 bases between them. The CDR3 sequence is 16 residues long. CDR1 MNHEY and CDR2 SMNVEV come from the germline V gene (reference sequence). The CDR3 protein is CASSSIGKTRNYGYTF. DNA for the CDR3: TGTGCCAGCAGCTCCATCGGGAAGACTAGAAACTATGGCTACACCTTC.

This rearrangement joins TRBV4-1 to TRBJ2-7; D is unresolved. V was trimmed by 2 bases and J by 0 bases, leaving 14 bases between them. Germline V gene lookup returns CDR1 MGHRA and CDR2 YSYEKL. The CDR3 consists of 16 residues. This chain's CDR3 is CASSQSASDVSYEQYF. DNA of the CDR3: TGCGCCAGCAGCCAAAGCGCCAGCGACGTCTCCTACGAGCAGTACTTC.

This clone occurred a few times. The rearrangement uses TRBV20-1 and TRBJ1-5; the match to TRBD1 covers 7 bases. V shed 3 bases and J 0 bases; nucleotides not matched to a gene: 11. The CDR3 runs to 17 residues. The germline V gene encodes CDR1 DFQATT and CDR2 SNEGSKA (reference sequence). CDR3 coding DNA: TGCAGTGCTAGTGGAACTCGGGACAGACTTAGCAATCAGCCCCAGCATTTT. Encoded protein: CSASGTRDRLSNQPQHF.

This chain uses TRBV19 with TRBJ2-1, with a tentative D call TRBD2 (6 bases). Germline V gene data show CDR1 as LNHDA and CDR2 as SQIVND (reference sequence). This CDR3 comprises 17 residues. The ends were cut back, 3 bases at V and 4 bases at J, with 19 bases in the middle. The CDR3 DNA is TGTGCCAGTAGTATCCGGGTGGGCGGGATAGTATACAATGAGCAGTTCTTC. Its protein is CASSIRVGGIVYNEQFF.

The gene calls are TRBV5-1 and TRBJ2-7, with TRBD1 matching over 7 bases. After removal of 3 bases from V and 0 bases from J, the junction contained 6 bases not matched to a gene. Germline V CDR1 and CDR2: SGHRS, YFSETQ. This CDR3 region has 15 residues. CDR3 bases: TGCGCCAGCAGCTACAGGGGTAAAACCTCCTACGAGCAGTACTTC. This sequence encodes CASSYRGKTSYEQYF.

The V call is TRBV24-1, the J call TRBJ2-3, with no clear D. The CDR3 extends over 19 amino acids. The germline V and J ends were trimmed by 3 bases and 3 bases, with 24 bases remaining between them. Per the germline V gene, CDR1 is KGHDR and CDR2 is SFDVKD. Here the CDR3 reads CATSDPAPPFERRTDTQYF. In DNA form, the CDR3 reads TGTGCCACCAGTGATCCTGCTCCCCCCTTCGAGCGCCGTACAGATACGCAGTATTTT.

The chain is built from TRBV5-8 and TRBJ1-3; D unclear. CDR1 is SGHTS, CDR2 YDEGEE, per germline. V lost 4 bases and J 0 bases, leaving 11 bases between the germline ends. The CDR3 has 15 amino acids. CDR3 in DNA: TGTGCCAGCAGCCGTACAGTCTTCTCTGGAAACACCATATATTTT. Protein sequence: CASSRTVFSGNTIYF.

The gene calls are TRBV30 and TRBJ1-5, with D unresolved. V lost 3 bases and J 10 bases, leaving 16 bases between the germline ends. The CDR3 is 13 residues long. Germline V CDR1 and CDR2: GTSNPN, SVGIG (reference sequence). CDR3 in amino acids: CAWRARGSVPQHF. In DNA form, the CDR3 reads TGTGCCTGGAGGGCCAGAGGTTCCGTTCCCCAGCATTTT. The variable domain in full, with the rest retrieved from reference TRBV30 and TRBJ1-5, is SQTIHQWPATLVQPVGSPLSLECTVEGTSNPNLYWYRQAAGRGLQLLFYSVGIGQISSEVPQNLSASRPQDRQFILSSKKLLLSDSGFYLCAWRARGSVPQHFGDGTRLSIL.

This chain uses TRBV30 with TRBJ2-7; the D gene is possibly TRBD1 (5 bases). The V gene's germline CDR1 is GTSNPN and CDR2 SVGIG (reference sequence). The CDR3 has 17 residues. Trimming left V 0 bases short and J 0 bases short, with 18 bases between. CDR3 coding DNA: TGTGCCTGGAGTGTAATTCTGTCTGGGGCCAACTCCTACGAGCAGTACTTC. It translates to CAWSVILSGANSYEQYF.